Below are 23 T cell receptor beta chains sequenced from a single sample in a study of beta chain features in type 1 diabetes. The isolated RNA, all of it, was reverse transcribed, so expressed TCRB transcripts were what got sequenced. Produced via immunoSEQ multiplex PCR; TCRdb's table is partial and in-frame only. Here the sample spans some 300,000 clones, 7.5% to 9.5% being singletons. Sequencing input: central memory CD4+ T cells from blood. Receptors originate from a woman aged 18-29 years in good health.

J is TRBJ1-4 and V is TRBV29-1; D possibly corresponds to TRBD1 (5 bases). This CDR3 has 13 amino acids. Germline-derived CDR1 and CDR2 are SQVTM and ANQGSEA. Trimming left V 6 bases short and J 8 bases short, with 16 bases between. The DNA for the CDR3 is TGCAGCGTGGGCGCGGGGGTGCGGGAAAAACTGTTTTTT. It yields the protein CSVGAGVREKLFF.

The V and J genes are TRBV27 and TRBJ2-7; D not certain. Germline V gene lookup returns CDR1 MNHEY and CDR2 SMNVEV (reference sequence). The length of the CDR3 is 13 residues. V shed 6 bases and J shed 2 bases, with 11 bases lying between them. The CDR3 DNA is TGTGCCAGCAGCCTGCGTGGGGCCTACGAGCAGTACTTC. It codes for CASSLRGAYEQYF.

This clone was counted at least ten times. The rearrangement links TRBV7-2 to TRBJ2-3; no clear D. There are 13 residues in the CDR3. Germline V gene sequence: CDR1 SGHTA, CDR2 FQGNSA. V lost 5 bases and J lost 6, with 12 bases in between. In nucleotides, the CDR3 is TGTGCCAGCAGCCCTGCGTGGCGCGATACGCAGTATTTT. This translates into CASSPAWRDTQYF.

The gene calls are TRBV4-1 and TRBJ2-7; a possible D gene is TRBD1 (5 bases). V lost 1 base to trimming and J lost 6 bases, with 22 bases between them. Germline V gene sequence: CDR1 MGHRA, CDR2 YSYEKL. The CDR3 is made up of 17 amino acids. CDR3 amino acids: CASSQADLGFPRGEQYF. For the CDR3, the DNA is TGCGCCAGCAGCCAAGCTGATCTGGGGTTTCCTAGGGGCGAGCAGTACTTC.

The sample holds a few counts of this clone. V is TRBV6-5 and J is TRBJ2-1, with 7 bases fitting TRBD1. CDR3 length: 14 residues. V dropped 5 bases and J dropped 12; count of bases not matched to a gene: 13. From germline, CDR1 is MNHEY and CDR2 SVGAGI. Written as DNA, the CDR3 is TGTGCCAGCAGTCTTTCACCCGGGACAGTGGGGCAGTTCTTC. It translates to CASSLSPGTVGQFF.

This chain joins TRBV5-1 and TRBJ1-5, with D unresolved. Trimming cost V 0 bases and J 6 bases, with 4 bases left between them. Germline lookup yields CDR1 SGHRS and CDR2 YFSETQ. The CDR3 has 12 residues. The CDR3 DNA reads TGCGCCAGCAGCTTGGATGGTCAGCCCCAGCATTTT. It yields the protein CASSLDGQPQHF.

The chain uses TRBV30 and TRBJ2-1; the match to TRBD1 covers 10 bases. The CDR3 runs to 12 residues. J was trimmed by 8 bases and V by 5 bases; bases with no gene match: 3. Germline V gene sequence: CDR1 GTSNPN, CDR2 SVGIG (reference sequence). DNA for the CDR3: TGTGCCTGGGGACAGGGGGGCGATGAGCAGTTCTTC. This translates into CAWGQGGDEQFF.

A few counts support this clone. The chain recombines TRBV19 with TRBJ1-3, with D possibly being TRBD1 (5 bases). V lost 6 bases, J lost 3 bases, and 12 bases lay in between. From germline, CDR1 is LNHDA and CDR2 SQIVND (reference sequence). The CDR3 extends over 14 amino acids. The CDR3 sequence is CASSIPGSGNTIYF. CDR3 in DNA: TGTGCCAGTAGCATACCAGGGAGTGGAAACACCATATATTTT.

The chain uses TRBV6-4 and TRBJ2-7; D unclear. Trimming cost V 8 bases and J 4 bases, with 15 bases left between them. The CDR3 is 13 amino acids. The germline CDR1 and CDR2 sequences are MRHNA and SNTAGT. The CDR3 DNA follows: TGTGCCAGCTTTGATGACGTTGGATACGAGCAGTACGTC. Amino acid sequence: CASFDDVGYEQYV.

This clone appeared a few times. This sample also contains other DNA sequences that code for the same CDR3. DNA of the CDR3: TGTGCCAGCAGTTTGGGACAGTCCTACGAGCAGTACGTC. Amino acids: CASSLGQSYEQYV. The rearrangement joins TRBV6-6 to TRBJ2-7; 7 bases fit TRBD1. CDR3 length: 13 residues. In germline, CDR1 is MNHNY, CDR2 SVGAGI (reference sequence). V gave up 4 bases and J gave up 1 base; unmatched junction bases: 1.

This clone has only a few counts. The same CDR3 is also encoded by other DNA sequences in this sample. CDR3 DNA sequence: TGTGCCAGCAGCCTCGGGACAGGGCATGAAAAACTGTTTTTT. Amino acids: CASSLGTGHEKLFF. The chain links TRBV7-9 to TRBJ1-4; 9 positions agree with TRBD1. The germline V gene has CDR1 SEHNR and CDR2 FQNEAQ (reference sequence). There are 14 residues in the CDR3. With 5 bases clipped from V and 6 bases from J, the junction kept 4 bases outside the gene matches. Full variable domain (outside the CDR3, taken from reference TRBV7-9 and TRBJ1-4): DTGVSQNPRHKITKRGQNVTFRCDPISEHNRLYWYRQTLGQGPEFLTYFQNEAQLEKSRLLSDRFSAERPKGSFSTLEIQRTEQGDSAMYLCASSLGTGHEKLFFGSGTQLSVL.

This clone has only a few counts. This chain connects TRBV4-2 to TRBJ2-6; D gene ambiguous. With 0 bases removed from V and 3 bases from J, the gap between germline ends came to 3 bases. CDR1 and CDR2 from the germline V gene are LGHNA and YNFKEQ. The length of the CDR3 is 14 residues. The CDR3 sequence: CASSQDIGANVLTF. The CDR3 DNA follows: TGTGCCAGCAGCCAAGATATTGGGGCCAACGTCCTGACTTTC.

This clone was detected only a few times. CDR3 nucleotide sequence: TGTGCCAGCAGCGGAAGGGGAAACCAAGAGACCCAGTACTTC. Protein product: CASSGRGNQETQYF. J is TRBJ2-5 and V is TRBV7-6, with D perhaps TRBD1 (5 bases). V was cut by 5 bases and J by 0 bases, with 10 bases left in between. From germline, CDR1 is SGHVS and CDR2 FNYEAQ. CDR3 length: 14 amino acids.

The chain uses TRBV28 and TRBJ1-6; the match to TRBD1 covers 7 bases. CDR3 length: 16 residues. The ends lost 6 bases at V and 6 bases at J; junction bases unmatched: 11. CDR1 is MDHEN, CDR2 SYDVKM, per germline. The CDR3 nucleotides read TGTGCCAGCAGCAAACCCTACAGGGGATCTAATTCACCCCTCCACTTT. Translated: CASSKPYRGSNSPLHF.

A note on this clone: Just one base apart from a much larger clone, this may be a read error. This chain connects TRBV7-2 to TRBJ2-2; no clear D. The CDR3 spans 12 residues. In germline, CDR1 is SGHTA, CDR2 FQGNSA. Deletions cut 2 bases from V and 4 bases from J, with 2 bases between. Here the CDR3 DNA reads TGTGCCAGCAGCTTATTCACCGGGGAGCTGTTTTTT. This sequence encodes CASSLFTGELFF.

This clone has a count of ten or more. CDR3 coding DNA: TGCGCCAGCAGCTTGAGTTCGTCGGGGGCCAACGTCCTGACTTTC. Its translation: CASSLSSSGANVLTF. The chain carries TRBV5-1 and TRBJ2-6, with D uncertain. V lost 1 base to trimming and J lost 4 bases, with 9 bases between them. This CDR3 is built from 15 residues. Germline CDR1 reads SGHRS; CDR2 reads YFSETQ.

This clone was observed a handful of times. Other DNA sequences in the same sample also yield this CDR3. J is TRBJ1-1 and V is TRBV18; D not resolved. This CDR3 contains 13 residues. Germline-derived CDR1 and CDR2 are KGHSH and LQKENI. The ends were cut back, 3 bases at V and 1 base at J, with 6 bases in the middle. The CDR3 nucleotides read TGTGCCAGCTCACCTCAGGAGAACACTGAAGCTTTCTTT. It encodes CASSPQENTEAFF.

This clone was detected a few times. The V gene is TRBV19, the J gene TRBJ2-1; perhaps TRBD1 as D (5 bases). Germline V CDR1 and CDR2: LNHDA, SQIVND (reference sequence). This CDR3 comprises 14 residues. The V end was cut by 10 bases, the J end by 5 bases, with 18 bases between. CDR3 sequence: CAIKPRQGHNEQFF. The CDR3 DNA sequence: TGTGCCATTAAACCGAGGCAGGGTCACAATGAGCAGTTCTTC.

There are a few counts of this clone. The genes are TRBV5-1 and TRBJ2-1; TRBD1 agrees at 8 bases. Trimming cost V 3 bases and J 1 base; bases outside gene matches: 3. The CDR3 totals 15 residues. CDR1 is SGHRS, CDR2 YFSETQ, per germline. CDR3 coding DNA: TGCGCCAGCAGCTACACAGGGGGGTCCTACAATGAGCAGTTCTTC. Protein product: CASSYTGGSYNEQFF. Combining the CDR3 with reference TRBV5-1 and TRBJ2-1 gives the whole variable domain KAGVTQTPRYLIKTRGQQVTLSCSPISGHRSVSWYQQTPGQGLQFLFEYFSETQRNKGNFPGRFSGRQFSNSRSEMNVSTLELGDSALYLCASSYTGGSYNEQFFGPGTRLTVL.

This clone has just a few counts. This rearrangement joins TRBV7-9 to TRBJ1-1, with a weak D call TRBD1 (6 bases). There are 15 residues in the CDR3. CDR1 and CDR2 from the germline V gene are SEHNR and FQNEAQ (reference sequence). With 5 bases removed from V and 0 bases from J, the gap between germline ends came to 13 bases. CDR3 sequence (DNA): TGTGCCAGCAGCCCATACAGGGCCATGAACACTGAAGCTTTCTTT. Translated, it gives CASSPYRAMNTEAFF.

This clone was seen only a few times. V gene TRBV9 combines with J gene TRBJ2-3, with 11 bases that match TRBD2. There are 19 residues in the CDR3. Trimming took 0 bases from V and 3 from J; bases not matched to a gene: 12. Germline CDR1 and CDR2: SGDLS and YYNGEE. As DNA, the CDR3 is TGTGCCAGCAGCGTAGCTGGTTTGTTAGCGGGAGGGCCTACAGATACGCAGTATTTT. This translates into CASSVAGLLAGGPTDTQYF. Together with reference TRBV9 and TRBJ2-3, the CDR3 gives the full variable domain: DSGVTQTPKHLITATGQRVTLRCSPRSGDLSVYWYQQSLDQGLQFLIQYYNGEERAKGNILERFSAQQFPDLHSELNLSSLELGDSALYFCASSVAGLLAGGPTDTQYFGPGTRLTVL.

This clone was observed once. The V gene is TRBV29-1, the J gene TRBJ2-5; TRBD1 might be the D (6 bases). The end of the DNA fits TRBJ2-7 better, so the J call may be wrong. Germline V gene sequence: CDR1 SQVTM, CDR2 ANQGSEA. This CDR3 spans 15 amino acids. The CDR3, as DNA: TGCAGCGTTGCCGCGATACAGGGACCTACGGGCGAGCAGTACTTC. Protein product: CSVAAIQGPTGEQYF.

This clone was seen only a few times. The chain links TRBV6-1 to TRBJ1-2, with D unresolved. From germline, CDR1 is MNHNS and CDR2 SASEGT. V shed 7 bases and J shed 0 bases, with 9 bases lying between them. The CDR3 length is 13 residues. The CDR3 DNA reads as TGTGCCAGCAAGGTGGCAGCTAACTATGGCTACACCTTC. Translation gives CASKVAANYGYTF.